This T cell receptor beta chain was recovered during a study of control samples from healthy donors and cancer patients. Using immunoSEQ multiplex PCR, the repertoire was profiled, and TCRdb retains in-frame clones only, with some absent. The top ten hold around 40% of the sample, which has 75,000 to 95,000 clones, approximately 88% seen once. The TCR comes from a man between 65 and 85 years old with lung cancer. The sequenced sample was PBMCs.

DNA of the CDR3: TGTGCCAGCAGCCCGATCGGGGGGGAGTTTTCGAGCGAGCAGTACTTC. Translation gives CASSPIGGEFSSEQYF. The chain carries TRBV7-6 and TRBJ2-7; 8 nucleotides align to TRBD2. CDR1 SGHVS and CDR2 FNYEAQ come from the germline V gene. The CDR3 totals 16 residues. The ends lost 5 bases at V and 6 bases at J; junction bases unmatched: 15.